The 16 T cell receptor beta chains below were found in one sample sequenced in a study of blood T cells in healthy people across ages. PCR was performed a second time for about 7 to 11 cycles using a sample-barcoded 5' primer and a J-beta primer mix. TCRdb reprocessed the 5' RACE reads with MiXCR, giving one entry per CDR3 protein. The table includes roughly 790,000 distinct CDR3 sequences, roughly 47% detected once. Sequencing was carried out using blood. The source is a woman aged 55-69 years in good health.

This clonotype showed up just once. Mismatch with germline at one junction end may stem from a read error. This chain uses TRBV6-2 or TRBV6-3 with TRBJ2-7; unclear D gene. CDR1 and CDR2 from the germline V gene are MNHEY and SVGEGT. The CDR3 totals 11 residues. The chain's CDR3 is CASGYSAEQYF. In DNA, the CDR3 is TGTGCCAGCGGTTACTCTGCCGAGCAGTACTTC.

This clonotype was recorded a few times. CDR3 coding DNA: TGTGCCAGCACCCGACTTCGTAGGGCGATGGGGCCAGATACGCAGTATTTT. Translating gives CASTRLRRAMGPDTQYF. This sequence joins TRBV11-2 and TRBJ2-3, with D possibly matching TRBD1 (5 bases). The germline V gene has CDR1 SGHAT and CDR2 FQNNGV. The CDR3 extends over 17 amino acids. Deletions cut 7 bases from V and 4 bases from J, with 24 bases between.

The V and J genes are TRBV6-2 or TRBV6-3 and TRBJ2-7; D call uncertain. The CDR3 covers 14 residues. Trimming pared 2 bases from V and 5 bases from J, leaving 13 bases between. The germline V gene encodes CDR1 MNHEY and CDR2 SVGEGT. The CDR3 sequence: CASSYRYPRNEQYF. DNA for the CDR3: TGTGCCAGCAGTTACCGGTACCCAAGAAACGAGCAGTACTTC.

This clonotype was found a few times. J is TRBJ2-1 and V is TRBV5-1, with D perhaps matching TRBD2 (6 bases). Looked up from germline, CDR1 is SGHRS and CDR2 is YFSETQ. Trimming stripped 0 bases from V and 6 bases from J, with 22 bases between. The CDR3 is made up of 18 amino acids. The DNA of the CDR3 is TGCGCCAGCAGCTTGGAGCGGAGGGAAGCGGCCATGAGCAATGAGCAGTTCTTC. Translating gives CASSLERREAAMSNEQFF.

CDR3 nucleotides: TGTGCCAGCAGCCGACCCAGGAAAGGAGCGGAGGAGCAGTTCTTC. This sequence encodes CASSRPRKGAEEQFF. The J gene is TRBJ2-1, the V gene TRBV3-1, with TRBD2 as a possible D gene (5 bases). Trimming stripped 4 bases from V and 10 bases from J, with 20 bases between. The CDR3 is made up of 15 amino acids. Germline assignment: CDR1 LGHDT and CDR2 YNNKEL (reference sequence).

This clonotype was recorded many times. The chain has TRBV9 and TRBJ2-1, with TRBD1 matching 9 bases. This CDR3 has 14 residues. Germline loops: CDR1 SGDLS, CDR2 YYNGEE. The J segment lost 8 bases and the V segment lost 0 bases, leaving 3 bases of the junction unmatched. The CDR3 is CASSVEGQGYEQFF. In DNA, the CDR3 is TGTGCCAGCAGCGTAGAGGGACAGGGATATGAGCAGTTCTTC.

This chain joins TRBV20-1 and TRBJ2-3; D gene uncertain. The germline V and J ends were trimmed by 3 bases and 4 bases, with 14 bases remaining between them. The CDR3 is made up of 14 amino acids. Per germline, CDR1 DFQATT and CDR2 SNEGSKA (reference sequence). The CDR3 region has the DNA TGCAGTGCTAGGCGCCTCCAGGAATCAGATACGCAGTATTTT. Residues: CSARRLQESDTQYF.

Here the CDR3 DNA reads TGTGCCAGCAGCCGCAGAGGGTCACCCCTCCACTTT. It codes for CASSRRGSPLHF. The J gene is TRBJ1-6, the V gene TRBV14; no definite D call. Germline values: CDR1 SGHDN, CDR2 FVKESK. The CDR3 contains 12 residues. Deletions cut 4 bases from V and 10 bases from J, with 8 bases between.

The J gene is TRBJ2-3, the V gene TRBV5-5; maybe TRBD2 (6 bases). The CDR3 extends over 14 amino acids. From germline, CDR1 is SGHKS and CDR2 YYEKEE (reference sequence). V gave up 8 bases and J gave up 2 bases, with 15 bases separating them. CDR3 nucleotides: TGTGCCAGGGGGGGACGCTCGATCACAGATACGCAGTATTTT. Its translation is CARGGRSITDTQYF.

The CDR3 here is CASSPGTSPDQGEETQYF. The CDR3 nucleotides read TGCGCCAGCAGCCCTGGGACTAGTCCAGACCAGGGTGAAGAGACCCAGTACTTC. This sequence joins TRBV4-1 and TRBJ2-5; 8 bases align to TRBD2. Germline V lookup: CDR1 MGHRA, CDR2 YSYEKL. CDR3 size: 18 residues. The trim removed 4 bases at V and 3 bases at J, leaving 16 bases unmatched.

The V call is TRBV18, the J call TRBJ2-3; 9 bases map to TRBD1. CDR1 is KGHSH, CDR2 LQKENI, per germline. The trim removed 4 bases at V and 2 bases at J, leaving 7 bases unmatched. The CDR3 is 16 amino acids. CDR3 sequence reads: CASSLGQGSNTDTQYF. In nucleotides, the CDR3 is TGTGCCAGCTCACTCGGACAGGGGAGTAACACAGATACGCAGTATTTT. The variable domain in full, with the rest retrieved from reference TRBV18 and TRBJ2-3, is NAGVMQNPRHLVRRRGQEARLRCSPMKGHSHVYWYRQLPEEGLKFMVYLQKENIIDESGMPKERFSAEFPKEGPSILRIQQVVRGDSAAYFCASSLGQGSNTDTQYFGPGTRLTVL.

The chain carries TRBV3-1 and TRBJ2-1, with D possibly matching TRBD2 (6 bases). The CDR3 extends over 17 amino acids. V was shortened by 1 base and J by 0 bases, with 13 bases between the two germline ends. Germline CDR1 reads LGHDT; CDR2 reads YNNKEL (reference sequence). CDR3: CASSQGIAVGSYNEQFF. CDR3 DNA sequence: TGTGCCAGCAGCCAAGGGATAGCGGTGGGCTCCTACAATGAGCAGTTCTTC.

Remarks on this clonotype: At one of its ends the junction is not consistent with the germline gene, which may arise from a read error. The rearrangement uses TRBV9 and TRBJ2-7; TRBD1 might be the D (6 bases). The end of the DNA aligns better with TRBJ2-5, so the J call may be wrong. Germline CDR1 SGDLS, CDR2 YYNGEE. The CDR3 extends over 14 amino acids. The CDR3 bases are TGTGTCAGCAGCGTCGTTAGTGGGGGCGAGACCCAGTACTTC. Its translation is CVSSVVSGGETQYF.

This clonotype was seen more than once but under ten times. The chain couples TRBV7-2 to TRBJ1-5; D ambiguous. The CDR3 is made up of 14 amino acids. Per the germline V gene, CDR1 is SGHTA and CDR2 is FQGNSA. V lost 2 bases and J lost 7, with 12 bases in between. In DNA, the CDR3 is TGTGCCAGCAGCTTATCCCCCCAGAACCAGCCCCAGCATTTT. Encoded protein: CASSLSPQNQPQHF.

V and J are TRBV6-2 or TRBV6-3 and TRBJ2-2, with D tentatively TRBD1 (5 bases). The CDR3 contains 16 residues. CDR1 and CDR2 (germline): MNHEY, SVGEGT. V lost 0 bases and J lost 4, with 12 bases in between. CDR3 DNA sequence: TGTGCCAGCAGTTACTCGAGTACAGGTGCCACCGGGGAGCTGTTTTTT. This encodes CASSYSSTGATGELFF.

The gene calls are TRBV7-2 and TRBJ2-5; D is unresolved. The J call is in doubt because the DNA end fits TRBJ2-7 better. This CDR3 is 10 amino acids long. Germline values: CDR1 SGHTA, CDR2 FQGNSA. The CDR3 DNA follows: TGTGCCAGCGCCGGTTACGAGCAGTACTTC. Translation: CASAGYEQYF.